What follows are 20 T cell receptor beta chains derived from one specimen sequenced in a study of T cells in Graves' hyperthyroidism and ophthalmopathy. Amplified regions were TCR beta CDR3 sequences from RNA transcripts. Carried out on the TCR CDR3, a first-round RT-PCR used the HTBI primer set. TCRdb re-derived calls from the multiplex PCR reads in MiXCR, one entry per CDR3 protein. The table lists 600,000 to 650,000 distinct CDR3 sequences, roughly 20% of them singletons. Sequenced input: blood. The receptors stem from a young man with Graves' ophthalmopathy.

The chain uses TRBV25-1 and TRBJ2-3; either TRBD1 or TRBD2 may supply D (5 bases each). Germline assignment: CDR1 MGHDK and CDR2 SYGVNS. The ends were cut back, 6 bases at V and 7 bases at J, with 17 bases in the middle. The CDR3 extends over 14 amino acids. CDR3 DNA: TGTGCCAGCAGAGAACGGGGACGAGGCAATACGCAGTATTTT. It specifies CASRERGRGNTQYF.

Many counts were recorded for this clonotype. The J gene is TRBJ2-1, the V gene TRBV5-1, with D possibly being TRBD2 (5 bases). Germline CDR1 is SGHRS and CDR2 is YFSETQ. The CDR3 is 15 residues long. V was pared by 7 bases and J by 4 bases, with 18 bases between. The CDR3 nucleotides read TGCGCCAGCGGACTTGATACAGTCCAATACAATGAGCAGTTCTTC. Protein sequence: CASGLDTVQYNEQFF.

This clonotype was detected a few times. The chain's CDR3 is CSVDRGSSGYTF. The DNA for the CDR3 is TGCAGTGTAGACAGGGGCTCGAGTGGCTACACCTTC. The chain combines TRBV20-1 with TRBJ1-2; 8 bases line up with TRBD1. Unmatched junction bases numbered 8, after V lost 7 bases and J lost 7 bases. Germline values: CDR1 DFQATT, CDR2 SNEGSKA (reference sequence). This CDR3 has 12 amino acids.

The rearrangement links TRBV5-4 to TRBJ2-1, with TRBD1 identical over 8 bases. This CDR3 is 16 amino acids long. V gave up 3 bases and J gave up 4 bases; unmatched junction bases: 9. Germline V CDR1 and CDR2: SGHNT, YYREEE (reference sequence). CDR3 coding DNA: TGTGCCAGCAGCTCGGGCCGGGGGACAGGATACAATGAGCAGTTCTTC. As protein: CASSSGRGTGYNEQFF.

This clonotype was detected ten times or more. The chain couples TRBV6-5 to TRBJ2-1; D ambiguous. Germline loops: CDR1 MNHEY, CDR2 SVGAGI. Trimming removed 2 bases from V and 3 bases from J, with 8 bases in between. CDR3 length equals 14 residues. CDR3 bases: TGTGCCAGCAGTTACCGGTCCAACTACAATGAGCAGTTCTTC. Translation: CASSYRSNYNEQFF.

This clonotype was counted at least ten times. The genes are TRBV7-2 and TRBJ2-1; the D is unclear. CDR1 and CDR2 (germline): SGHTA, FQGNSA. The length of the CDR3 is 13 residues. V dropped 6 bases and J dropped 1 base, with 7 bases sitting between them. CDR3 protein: CASSPGSYNEQFF. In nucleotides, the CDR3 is TGTGCCAGCAGTCCTGGGTCCTACAATGAGCAGTTCTTC. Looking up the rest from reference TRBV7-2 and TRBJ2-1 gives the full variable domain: GAGVSQSPSNKVTEKGKDVELRCDPISGHTALYWYRQSLGQGLEFLIYFQGNSAPDKSGLPSDRFSAERTGGSVSTLTIQRTQQEDSAVYLCASSPGSYNEQFFGPGTRLTVL.

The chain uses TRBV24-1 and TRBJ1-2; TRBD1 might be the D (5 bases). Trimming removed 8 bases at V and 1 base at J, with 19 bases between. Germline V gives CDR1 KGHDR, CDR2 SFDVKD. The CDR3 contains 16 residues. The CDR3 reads CATTAFWSGSNYGYTF. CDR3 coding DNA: TGTGCCACCACTGCTTTTTGGTCAGGGAGTAACTATGGCTACACCTTC.

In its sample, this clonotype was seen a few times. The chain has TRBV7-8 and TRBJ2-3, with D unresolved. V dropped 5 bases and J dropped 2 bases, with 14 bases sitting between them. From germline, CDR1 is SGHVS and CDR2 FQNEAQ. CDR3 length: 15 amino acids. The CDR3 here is CASSPGLLFTDTQYF. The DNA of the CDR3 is TGTGCCAGCAGCCCCGGGCTACTCTTCACAGATACGCAGTATTTT.

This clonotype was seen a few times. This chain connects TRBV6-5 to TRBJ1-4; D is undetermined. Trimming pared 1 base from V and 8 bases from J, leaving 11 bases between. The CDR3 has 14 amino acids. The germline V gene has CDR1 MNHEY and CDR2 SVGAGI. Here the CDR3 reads CASSYYSKGEKLFF. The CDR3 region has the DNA TGTGCCAGCAGTTACTATTCTAAAGGGGAAAAACTGTTTTTT.

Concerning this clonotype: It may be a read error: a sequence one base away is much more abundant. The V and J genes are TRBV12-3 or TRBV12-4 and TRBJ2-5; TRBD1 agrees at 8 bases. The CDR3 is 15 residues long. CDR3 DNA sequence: TGTGCCAGCAGTTTGGACAGGGTCCCCGGGGAGAGCCAGTACTTC. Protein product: CASSLDRVPGESQYF.

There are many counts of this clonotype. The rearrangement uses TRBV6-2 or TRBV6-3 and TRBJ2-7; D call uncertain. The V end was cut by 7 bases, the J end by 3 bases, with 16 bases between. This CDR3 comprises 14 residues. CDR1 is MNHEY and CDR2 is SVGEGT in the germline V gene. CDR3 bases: TGTGCCAGCACCCCGTGGTGGGAAGTCTACGAGCAGTACTTC. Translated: CASTPWWEVYEQYF.

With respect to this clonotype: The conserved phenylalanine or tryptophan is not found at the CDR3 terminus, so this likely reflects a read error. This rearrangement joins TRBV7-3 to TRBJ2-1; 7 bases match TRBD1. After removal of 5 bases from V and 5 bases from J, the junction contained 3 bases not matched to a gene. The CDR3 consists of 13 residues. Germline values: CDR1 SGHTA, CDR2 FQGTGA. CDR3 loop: CASSPGQNNEQFS. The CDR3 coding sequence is TGTGCCAGCAGCCCGGGACAGAACAATGAGCAGTTCTCC.

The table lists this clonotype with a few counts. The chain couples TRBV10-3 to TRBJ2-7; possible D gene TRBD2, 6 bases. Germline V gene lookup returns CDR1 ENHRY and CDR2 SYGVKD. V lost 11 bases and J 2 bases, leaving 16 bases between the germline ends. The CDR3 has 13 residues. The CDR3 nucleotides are TGTGCCGCTCTCGGGGGATCGACCTACGAGCAGTACTTC. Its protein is CAALGGSTYEQYF.

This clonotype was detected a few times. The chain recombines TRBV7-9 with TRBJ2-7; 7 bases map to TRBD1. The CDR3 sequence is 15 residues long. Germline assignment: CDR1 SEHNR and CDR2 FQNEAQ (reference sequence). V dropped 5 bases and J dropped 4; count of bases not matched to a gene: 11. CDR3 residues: CASSHIEGQRYEQYF. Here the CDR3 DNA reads TGTGCCAGCAGCCACATCGAGGGACAGAGATACGAGCAGTACTTC.

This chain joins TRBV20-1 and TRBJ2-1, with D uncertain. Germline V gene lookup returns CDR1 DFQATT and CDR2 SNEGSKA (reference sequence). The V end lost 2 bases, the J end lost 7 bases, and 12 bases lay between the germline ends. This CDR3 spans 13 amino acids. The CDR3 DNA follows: TGCAGTGCTAGATATGGCCCCGGGAATGAGCAGTTCTTC. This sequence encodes CSARYGPGNEQFF.

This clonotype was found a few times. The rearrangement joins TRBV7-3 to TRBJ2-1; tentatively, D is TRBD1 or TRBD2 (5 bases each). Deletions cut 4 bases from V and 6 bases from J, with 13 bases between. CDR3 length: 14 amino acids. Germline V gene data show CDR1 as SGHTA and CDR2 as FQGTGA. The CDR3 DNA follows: TGTGCCAGCAGCTCTCGTCGGGGCACCAATGAGCAGTTCTTC. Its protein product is CASSSRRGTNEQFF.

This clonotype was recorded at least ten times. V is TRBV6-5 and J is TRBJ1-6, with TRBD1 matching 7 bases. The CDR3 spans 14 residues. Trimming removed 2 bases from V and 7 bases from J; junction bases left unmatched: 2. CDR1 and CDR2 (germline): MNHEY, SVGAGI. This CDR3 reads CASSYDRENSPLHF. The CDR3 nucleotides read TGTGCCAGCAGTTACGACAGGGAAAATTCACCCCTCCACTTT.

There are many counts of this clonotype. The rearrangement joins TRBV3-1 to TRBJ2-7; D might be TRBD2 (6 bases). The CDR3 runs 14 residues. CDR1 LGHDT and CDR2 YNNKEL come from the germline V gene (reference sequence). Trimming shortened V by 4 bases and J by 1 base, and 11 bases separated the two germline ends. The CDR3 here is CASSLRRGSYEQYF. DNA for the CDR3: TGTGCCAGCAGCCTCAGGAGGGGATCCTACGAGCAGTACTTC.

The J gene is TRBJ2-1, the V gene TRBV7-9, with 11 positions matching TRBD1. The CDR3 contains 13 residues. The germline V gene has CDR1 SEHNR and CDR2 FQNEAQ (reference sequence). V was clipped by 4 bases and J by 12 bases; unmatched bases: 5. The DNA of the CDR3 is TGTGCCAGCAGCTCGGGACAGGGGGTGTCGCAGTTCTTC. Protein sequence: CASSSGQGVSQFF.

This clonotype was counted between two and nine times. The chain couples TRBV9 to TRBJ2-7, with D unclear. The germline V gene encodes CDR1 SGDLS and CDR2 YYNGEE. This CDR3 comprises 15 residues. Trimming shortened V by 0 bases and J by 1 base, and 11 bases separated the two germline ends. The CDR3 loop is CASSVGNGRSYEQYF. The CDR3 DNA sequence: TGTGCCAGCAGCGTAGGTAACGGAAGATCCTACGAGCAGTACTTC.